The entry below describes one T cell receptor (beta chain). Its antigen remains unidentified. The CDR3 runs 14 residues. V shed 5 bases, J shed 7 bases, and the junction held 5 bases outside the gene matches. MiXCR, run by TCRdb on the RT-PCR reads, gives a single entry per CDR3 protein. The table has some 520,000 distinct CDR3 sequences, approximately 15% seen once. This specimen comes from a study of response to subunit inactivated influenza vaccine. Points from the study as a whole: The authors put forward the suggestion that each seasonal influenza vaccination may bring in only a limited number of new T cells.

This receptor was taken from a man between 45 and 75 years old who received an inactivated influenza vaccine. The material sequenced was CD4+ T cells sorted from PBMCs, taken 23 months after vaccination. The chain joins TRBV12-3 or TRBV12-4 to TRBJ2-7, with 13 bases matching TRBD2. In DNA, the CDR3 is TGTGCCAGCAGTACGGGACTAGCGGGGAGTGAGCAGTACTTC. Amino acid sequence: CASSTGLAGSEQYF.